A single sample is the source of the 25 T cell receptor beta chains below, sequenced in a study of radiotherapy plus CTLA-4 blockade in lung cancer. Sequenced by immunoSEQ multiplex PCR; TCRdb stores in-frame clones only, minus some. The repertoire holds tens of thousands of clones, with 70% to 85% as singletons. The input for sequencing was peripheral blood, taken from a patient treated with radiotherapy plus ipilimumab. These receptors originate from a human donor with non-small cell lung cancer who had a complete response to radiotherapy plus ipilimumab.

The CDR3 DNA is TGCGCCAGCAGCCAAGATCGCGGGGGGCCATCTATGAGAGCCAAAAACATTCAGTACTTC. Its translation: CASSQDRGGPSMRAKNIQYF. The chain uses TRBV4-3 and TRBJ2-4; 8 nucleotides align to TRBD2. The CDR3 has 20 residues. Germline loops: CDR1 LGHNA, CDR2 YSLEER. V lost 0 bases, J lost 0 bases, and 13 bases stayed unmatched.

This clone was recorded once. The rearrangement uses TRBV9 and TRBJ2-1, with D possibly TRBD2 on 6 matching bases. Germline CDR1 and CDR2: SGDLS and YYNGEE. Between the trimmed V and J ends, which lost 2 bases and 2 bases, there was a span of 8 bases. The CDR3 length is 14 residues. The CDR3 DNA is TGTGCCAGCAGCGTCGGGGGTGCCTACAATGAGCAGTTCTTC. Amino acids: CASSVGGAYNEQFF. Full variable domain (rest looked up from reference TRBV9 and TRBJ2-1): DSGVTQTPKHLITATGQRVTLRCSPRSGDLSVYWYQQSLDQGLQFLIQYYNGEERAKGNILERFSAQQFPDLHSELNLSSLELGDSALYFCASSVGGAYNEQFFGPGTRLTVL.

This clone was found a few times. This rearrangement joins TRBV7-6 to TRBJ1-1, with TRBD1 as a possible D gene (6 bases). Germline V gene lookup returns CDR1 SGHVS and CDR2 FNYEAQ. Trimming took off 4 bases at V and 5 bases at J, with 17 bases between the two ends. This CDR3 is 15 amino acids long. For the CDR3, the DNA is TGTGCCAGCAGCTCAACCACAGGGAAAGCGACTGAAGCTTTCTTT. It codes for CASSSTTGKATEAFF.

V and J are TRBV7-9 and TRBJ2-1; D perhaps matches TRBD1 (5 bases). Trimming stripped 3 bases from V and 8 bases from J, with 17 bases between. The CDR3 totals 15 residues. CDR1 and CDR2 (germline): SEHNR, FQNEAQ (reference sequence). CDR3 sequence (DNA): TGTGCCAGCAGCTTTAAGATGAGACAGTCCGATGAGCAGTTCTTC. This sequence encodes CASSFKMRQSDEQFF.

This clone was seen a few times. The CDR3 spells CASSLRGGEYTEAFF. CDR3 bases: TGTGCCAGTAGTTTACGCGGGGGGGAGTACACTGAAGCTTTCTTT. V and J are TRBV19 and TRBJ1-1; D possibly corresponds to TRBD1 (5 bases). The V and J ends lost 5 bases and 3 bases respectively, with 16 bases between them. CDR1 LNHDA and CDR2 SQIVND come from the germline V gene (reference sequence). This CDR3 is 15 amino acids long.

The V call is TRBV7-2, the J call TRBJ1-2, with 8 bases lining up with TRBD1. The germline V gene encodes CDR1 SGHTA and CDR2 FQGNSA. The ends lost 4 bases at V and 2 bases at J; junction bases unmatched: 0. This CDR3 is built from 13 residues. In DNA form, the CDR3 reads TGTGCCAGCAGCTGGACAGGGAACTATGGCTACACCTTC. Amino acids: CASSWTGNYGYTF.

The CDR3 bases are TGTGCCAGCAGCCTGAAACAGGGCCCGTCCTACGAGCAGTACTTC. It yields the protein CASSLKQGPSYEQYF. This chain links TRBV27 with TRBJ2-7; D may be TRBD1 (6 bases). The CDR3 sequence is 15 residues long. V lost 6 bases and J lost 1, with 16 bases in between. In germline, CDR1 is MNHEY, CDR2 SMNVEV (reference sequence).

The chain recombines TRBV9 with TRBJ2-2, with TRBD1 as a possible D gene (7 bases). CDR3 length: 16 residues. Germline V gene data show CDR1 as SGDLS and CDR2 as YYNGEE. V was trimmed by 2 bases and J by 1 base, leaving 12 bases between them. The CDR3: CASSVRQGLNTGELFF. CDR3 coding DNA: TGTGCCAGCAGCGTCCGACAGGGACTGAACACCGGGGAGCTGTTTTTT.

This clone was seen a single time. The CDR3 is CASSESYGYTF. The CDR3 DNA is TGTGCCAGCAGTGAATCGTATGGCTACACCTTC. J is TRBJ1-2 and V is TRBV2; D is undetermined. This CDR3 comprises 11 residues. Looked up from germline, CDR1 is SNHLY and CDR2 is FYNNEI. The ends were cut back, 2 bases at V and 5 bases at J, with 3 bases in the middle.

This clone was observed a handful of times. The CDR3 reads CATSRFLTGGSGYEQYF. CDR3 nucleotide sequence: TGTGCCACCAGCAGATTCCTGACAGGGGGGAGTGGATACGAGCAGTACTTC. The chain carries TRBV15 and TRBJ2-7; the match to TRBD1 covers 9 bases. Germline lookup yields CDR1 LNHNV and CDR2 YYDKDF (reference sequence). This CDR3 comprises 17 residues. With 2 bases clipped from V and 4 bases from J, the junction kept 12 bases outside the gene matches.

The V call is TRBV5-4, the J call TRBJ1-4, with a weak D call TRBD1 (5 bases). The CDR3 covers 14 residues. The germline V gene encodes CDR1 SGHNT and CDR2 YYREEE (reference sequence). Trimming removed 5 bases from V and 2 bases from J, with 10 bases in between. CDR3 in DNA: TGTGCCAGCAGTATGCAGGGTACTAATGAAAAACTGTTTTTT. Translating gives CASSMQGTNEKLFF.

The chain has TRBV4-1 and TRBJ1-3, with D possibly matching TRBD1 (5 bases). Deletions cut 1 base from V and 4 bases from J, with 11 bases between. Germline V CDR1 and CDR2: MGHRA, YSYEKL. CDR3 length equals 15 residues. CDR3 in amino acids: CASSQAPRAGNTIYF. CDR3 sequence (DNA): TGCGCCAGCAGCCAAGCCCCCAGGGCCGGAAACACCATATATTTT.

This chain links TRBV7-2 with TRBJ2-3; no firm D call. Trimming took off 5 bases at V and 5 bases at J, with 8 bases between the two ends. Germline lookup yields CDR1 SGHTA and CDR2 FQGNSA. The CDR3 length is 12 residues. The CDR3 protein is CASSLYRDTQYF. The DNA for the CDR3 is TGTGCCAGCAGCCTCTATCGAGATACGCAGTATTTT.

The chain is built from TRBV6-6 and TRBJ2-4; 7 positions match TRBD2. CDR3 length: 12 residues. Germline V gives CDR1 MNHNY, CDR2 SVGAGI (reference sequence). With V trimmed by 6 bases and J by 6 bases, 2 bases remained unmatched. Written as DNA, the CDR3 is TGTGCCAGCAGCCCGGGGGGAAACATTCAGTACTTC. Its translation is CASSPGGNIQYF.

The rearrangement joins TRBV6-5 to TRBJ2-7; D is possibly TRBD2 (5 bases). CDR1 and CDR2 from the germline V gene are MNHEY and SVGAGI. The CDR3 totals 13 residues. V dropped 5 bases and J dropped 5 bases, with 13 bases sitting between them. DNA for the CDR3: TGTGCCAGCAGTGTCCTACTAGGGAACGAGCAGTACGTC. Translated: CASSVLLGNEQYV.

The rearrangement joins TRBV30 to TRBJ1-5; D is unresolved. V was clipped by 1 base and J by 4 bases, with 17 bases between them. Per the germline V gene, CDR1 is GTSNPN and CDR2 is SVGIG (reference sequence). This CDR3 contains 16 residues. The CDR3 DNA follows: TGTGCCTGGAGTGGCCCCGGACGGGGAGGGAATCAGCCCCAGCATTTT. Translating gives CAWSGPGRGGNQPQHF.

The genes are TRBV19 and TRBJ2-1, with TRBD2 as a possible D gene (7 bases). The V end was cut by 7 bases, the J end by 7 bases, with 14 bases between. The CDR3 extends over 13 amino acids. Germline V lookup: CDR1 LNHDA, CDR2 SQIVND (reference sequence). The CDR3 nucleotides are TGTGCCAGTAACGAGGGGGGGAGGAATGAGCAGTTCTTC. Translating gives CASNEGGRNEQFF.

The CDR3 sequence: CASSPGLAGVRSTDTQYF. CDR3 nucleotides: TGTGCCAGCAGCCCCGGACTAGCGGGAGTCCGCTCCACAGATACGCAGTATTTT. J is TRBJ2-3 and V is TRBV7-9; 13 bases map to TRBD2. CDR1 is SEHNR, CDR2 FQNEAQ, per germline (reference sequence). J was trimmed by 2 bases and V by 5 bases; bases with no gene match: 10. CDR3 length equals 18 residues.

This chain joins TRBV29-1 and TRBJ1-5; 7 nucleotides agree with TRBD1. CDR1 SQVTM and CDR2 ANQGSEA come from the germline V gene. Trimming took 0 bases from V and 7 from J; bases not matched to a gene: 15. This CDR3 region has 17 residues. The chain's CDR3 is CSVEDGTAGSGSQPQHF. In DNA form, the CDR3 reads TGCAGCGTTGAAGACGGGACAGCCGGGTCGGGGTCCCAGCCCCAGCATTTT.

This chain uses TRBV30 with TRBJ2-1, with D perhaps TRBD1 (5 bases). Germline CDR1 is GTSNPN and CDR2 is SVGIG (reference sequence). This CDR3 spans 16 amino acids. Trimming took off 2 bases at V and 0 bases at J, with 14 bases between the two ends. CDR3 protein: CAWSPGYSASYNEQFF. As DNA, the CDR3 is TGTGCCTGGAGTCCAGGGTATTCCGCCTCCTACAATGAGCAGTTCTTC.

V usage is TRBV2 and J usage is TRBJ1-1; the match to TRBD1 covers 9 bases. Per germline, CDR1 SNHLY and CDR2 FYNNEI. V dropped 1 base and J dropped 4; count of bases not matched to a gene: 7. The CDR3 consists of 16 residues. In nucleotides, the CDR3 is TGTGCCAGCAGTGAAGAGACGGGGACAGGGTTCACTGAAGCTTTCTTT. Amino acid sequence: CASSEETGTGFTEAFF.

The chain uses TRBV11-2 and TRBJ1-4; 7 bases are shared with TRBD1. Germline CDR1 is SGHAT and CDR2 is FQNNGV. The CDR3 runs 15 residues. Trimming took 5 bases from V and 1 from J; bases not matched to a gene: 4. CDR3 sequence (DNA): TGTGCCAGCAGCGTTAGACAGGGAACTAATGAAAAACTGTTTTTT. Translated, it gives CASSVRQGTNEKLFF.

The chain links TRBV20-1 to TRBJ1-1; 7 positions agree with TRBD1. Germline lookup yields CDR1 DFQATT and CDR2 SNEGSKA (reference sequence). There are 11 residues in the CDR3. CDR3 amino acids: CRTGLGTEAFF. The CDR3 DNA reads as TGCAGGACAGGGTTGGGCACTGAAGCTTTCTTT.

The chain joins TRBV7-9 to TRBJ1-2; TRBD1 is a possible D gene (5 bases). The CDR3 runs 14 residues. Germline loops: CDR1 SEHNR, CDR2 FQNEAQ (reference sequence). The V gene lost 1 base and the J gene lost 1 base, with 7 bases spanning the gap. This CDR3 reads CASSLGTYNYGYTF. The CDR3 DNA follows: TGTGCCAGCAGCTTAGGGACATATAACTATGGCTACACCTTC.

As concerns this clone: Other nucleotide sequences in the sample specify the same CDR3. The chain links TRBV19 to TRBJ2-2; 7 bases line up with TRBD1. The ends lost 0 bases at V and 5 bases at J; junction bases unmatched: 0. This CDR3 contains 14 residues. CDR1 is LNHDA, CDR2 SQIVND, per germline (reference sequence). The chain's CDR3 is CASSIDRGTGELFF. CDR3 coding DNA: TGTGCCAGTAGTATAGACAGGGGGACCGGGGAGCTGTTTTTT.